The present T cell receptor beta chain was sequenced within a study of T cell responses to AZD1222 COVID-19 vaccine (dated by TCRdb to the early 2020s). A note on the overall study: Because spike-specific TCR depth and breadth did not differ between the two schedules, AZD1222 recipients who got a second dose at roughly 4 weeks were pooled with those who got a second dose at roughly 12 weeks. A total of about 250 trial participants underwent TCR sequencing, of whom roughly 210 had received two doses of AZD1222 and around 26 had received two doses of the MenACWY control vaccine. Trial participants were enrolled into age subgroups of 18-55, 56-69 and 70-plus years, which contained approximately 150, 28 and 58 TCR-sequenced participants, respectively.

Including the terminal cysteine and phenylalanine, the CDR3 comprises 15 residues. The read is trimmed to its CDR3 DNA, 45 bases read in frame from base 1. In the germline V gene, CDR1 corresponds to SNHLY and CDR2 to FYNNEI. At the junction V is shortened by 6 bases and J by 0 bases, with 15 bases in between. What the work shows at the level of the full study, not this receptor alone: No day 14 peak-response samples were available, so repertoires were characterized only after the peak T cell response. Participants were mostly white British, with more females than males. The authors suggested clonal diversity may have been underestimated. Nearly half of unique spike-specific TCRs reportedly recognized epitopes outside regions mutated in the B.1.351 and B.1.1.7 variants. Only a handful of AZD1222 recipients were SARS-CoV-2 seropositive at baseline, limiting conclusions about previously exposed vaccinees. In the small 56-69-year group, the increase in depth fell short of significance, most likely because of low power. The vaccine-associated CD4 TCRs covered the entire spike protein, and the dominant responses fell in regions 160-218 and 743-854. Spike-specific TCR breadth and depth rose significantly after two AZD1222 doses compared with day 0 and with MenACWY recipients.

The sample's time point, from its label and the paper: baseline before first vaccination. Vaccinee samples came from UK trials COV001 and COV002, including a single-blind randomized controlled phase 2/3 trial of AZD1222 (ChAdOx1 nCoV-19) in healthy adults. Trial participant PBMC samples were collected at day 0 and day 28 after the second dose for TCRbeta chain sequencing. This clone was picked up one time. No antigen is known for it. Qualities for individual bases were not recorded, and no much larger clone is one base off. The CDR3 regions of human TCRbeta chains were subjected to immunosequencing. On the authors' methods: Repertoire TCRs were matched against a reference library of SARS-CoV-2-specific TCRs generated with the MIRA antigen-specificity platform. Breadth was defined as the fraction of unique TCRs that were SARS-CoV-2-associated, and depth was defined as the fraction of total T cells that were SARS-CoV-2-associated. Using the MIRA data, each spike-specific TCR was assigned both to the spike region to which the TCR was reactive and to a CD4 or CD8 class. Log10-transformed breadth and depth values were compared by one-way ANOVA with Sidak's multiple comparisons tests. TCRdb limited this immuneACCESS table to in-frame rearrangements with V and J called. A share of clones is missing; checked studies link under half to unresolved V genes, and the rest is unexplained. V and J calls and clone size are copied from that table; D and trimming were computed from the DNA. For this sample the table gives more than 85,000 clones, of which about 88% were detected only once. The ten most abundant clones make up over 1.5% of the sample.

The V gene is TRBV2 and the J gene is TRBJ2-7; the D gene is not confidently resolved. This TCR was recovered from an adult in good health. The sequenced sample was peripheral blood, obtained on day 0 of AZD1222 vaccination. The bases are TGTGCCAGCAGGAGGAATTCTGAGCCCTCCTACGAGCAGTACTTC. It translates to CASRRNSEPSYEQYF.